This T cell receptor beta chain was observed in a study of blood T cell repertoires in COVID-19. Study-wide context: The samples span acute and convalescent COVID-19 from the United States, Italy and Spain.

Trimming shortened V by 3 bases and J by 8 bases, and 11 bases separated the two germline ends. The CDR3 has 12 amino acids. Germline assignment: CDR1 SGDLS and CDR2 YYNGEE. Assay used: immunoSEQ multiplex PCR; TCRdb lists only in-frame clones, some missing. The sample holds over 250,000 clones, about nine tenths seen once. This receptor was obtained from a woman in her sixties or seventies who had recovered from COVID-19. Input material: PBMCs or T cells enriched from blood (not recorded which). The genes are TRBV9 and TRBJ1-2; D ambiguous. Written as DNA, the CDR3 is TGTGCCAGCAGCGCGAACGGAGGCGGCTACACCTTC. It codes for CASSANGGGYTF.